The present entry profiles one T cell receptor beta chain with its context. Cells designated naive CD8 were CD45RO-negative and were positively selected for CCR7, with terminally differentiated effector memory CD45RA+ cells excluded. The V and J ends lost 1 base and 4 bases respectively, with 10 bases between them. The CDR3 is 14 residues long. The germline gives CDR1 SEHNR, CDR2 FQNEAQ (reference sequence). Profiled with immunoSEQ multiplex PCR; TCRdb holds only in-frame clones, not every one. The sample includes around 2,000,000 clones, roughly 94% of them seen just once. The sample comes from a study of shared clonotypes between healthy human individuals.

The chain combines TRBV7-9 with TRBJ1-2; the D is unclear. Source material: naive CD8+ T cells sorted from blood. The TCR sequence derives from a man aged 18 to 30 in good health. Here the CDR3 DNA reads TGTGCCAGCAGCTTAGTATCGGGGAGCTATGGCTACACCTTC. Its translation is CASSLVSGSYGYTF.